What follows are 20 T cell receptor beta chains derived from one specimen sequenced in a study of cytomegalovirus exposure and HLA in healthy donors. The primer mix had 60 Vbeta and 13 Jbeta primers. This table comes from immunoSEQ multiplex PCR, and its TCRdb copy is limited to in-frame clones, with some not included. Here the sample spans 75,000 to 95,000 clones, nearly 70% being singletons. The sequencing sample was made of PBMCs. The origin of the receptors is a man aged 45 to 65 in good health and CMV-seronegative.

This clone was counted ten times or more. The chain couples TRBV5-1 to TRBJ1-4; D possibly corresponds to TRBD1 (6 bases). Germline CDR1 SGHRS, CDR2 YFSETQ. The CDR3 is made up of 15 amino acids. Trimming removed 4 bases at V and 8 bases at J, with 18 bases between. CDR3 DNA sequence: TGCGCCAGCAGCGGGTTTACAGGGTACCAAGAAAAACTGTTTTTT. Protein sequence: CASSGFTGYQEKLFF.

A single count supports this clone. The V gene is TRBV10-3, the J gene TRBJ2-7; 9 bases are shared with TRBD1. Germline CDR1 reads ENHRY; CDR2 reads SYGVKD. This CDR3 has 14 amino acids. The ends lost 10 bases at V and 4 bases at J; junction bases unmatched: 11. Written as DNA, the CDR3 is TGTGCCACGCGGCCACAGGGGGCTGGGTACGAGCAGTACGTC. It specifies CATRPQGAGYEQYV.

This chain connects TRBV9 to TRBJ1-6, with D possibly matching TRBD1 (5 bases). The CDR3 has 14 residues. Germline V lookup: CDR1 SGDLS, CDR2 YYNGEE. V lost 7 bases and J 6 bases, leaving 14 bases between the germline ends. The CDR3 loop reads CASGMQGFNSPLHF. Written as DNA, the CDR3 is TGTGCCAGCGGGATGCAGGGTTTTAATTCACCCCTCCACTTT.

The rearrangement uses TRBV4-1 and TRBJ1-5, with unresolved D. Germline lookup yields CDR1 MGHRA and CDR2 YSYEKL. Trimming cost V 3 bases and J 6 bases, with 9 bases left between them. The CDR3 loop spans 13 amino acids. DNA for the CDR3: TGCGCCAGCAGCCAGCGGGTGAGTCAGCCCCAGCATTTT. It codes for CASSQRVSQPQHF.

This clone was detected only once. The V and J genes are TRBV29-1 and TRBJ2-3; possibly TRBD2 for D (6 bases). V lost 8 bases, J lost 2 bases, and 17 bases lay in between. Germline V gene data show CDR1 as SQVTM and CDR2 as ANQGSEA. The CDR3 has 14 amino acids. The CDR3 bases are TGCAGCCCGGGACTGTTGGCTCTCACAGATACGCAGTATTTT. Its translation is CSPGLLALTDTQYF.

The chain couples TRBV19 to TRBJ1-2; D is uncertain. CDR3 length: 13 residues. Between the trimmed V and J ends, which lost 4 bases and 4 bases, there was a span of 10 bases. From germline, CDR1 is LNHDA and CDR2 SQIVND (reference sequence). CDR3 amino acids: CASSTLDSYGYTF. The DNA for the CDR3 is TGTGCCAGTAGTACACTAGACTCCTATGGCTACACCTTC.

The rearrangement joins TRBV7-9 to TRBJ2-6; TRBD1 is a possible D gene (5 bases). Trimming left V 5 bases short and J 4 bases short, with 21 bases between. The CDR3 totals 18 residues. CDR1 is SEHNR and CDR2 is FQNEAQ in the germline V gene (reference sequence). The CDR3 loop reads CASSPHYPLWTGANVLTF. In nucleotides, the CDR3 is TGTGCCAGCAGCCCTCATTACCCCCTTTGGACAGGGGCCAACGTCCTGACTTTC.

The J gene is TRBJ2-7, the V gene TRBV6-1; TRBD1 is a possible D gene (6 bases). V was trimmed by 6 bases and J by 3 bases, leaving 12 bases between them. The germline gives CDR1 MNHNS, CDR2 SASEGT. The CDR3 is made up of 13 amino acids. In nucleotides, the CDR3 is TGTGCCAGCAGCCGGGACACCGGCTACGAGCAGTACGTC. Translating it yields CASSRDTGYEQYV.

This clone was observed a handful of times. The genes are TRBV5-5 and TRBJ2-7, with a weak D call TRBD1 (5 bases). In germline, CDR1 is SGHKS, CDR2 YYEKEE (reference sequence). V was cut by 2 bases and J by 0 bases, with 15 bases left in between. The CDR3 is 16 residues long. CDR3 DNA: TGTGCCAGCAGCTTTCGTTGGCAGGGAAGCTCCTACGAGCAGTACTTC. Its protein is CASSFRWQGSSYEQYF.

This sequence joins TRBV5-1 and TRBJ1-3; maybe TRBD1 (5 bases). The CDR3 length is 15 residues. Trimming left V 4 bases short and J 3 bases short, with 14 bases between. The germline gives CDR1 SGHRS, CDR2 YFSETQ. CDR3 nucleotide sequence: TGCGCCAGCAGCCTAATCATGGGGGGTGGAAACACCATATATTTT. Translating it yields CASSLIMGGGNTIYF.

V gene TRBV7-9 combines with J gene TRBJ1-5; 9 bases fit TRBD1. V shed 3 bases, J shed 4 bases, and the junction held 7 bases outside the gene matches. The CDR3 is 16 amino acids. Germline V gene sequence: CDR1 SEHNR, CDR2 FQNEAQ (reference sequence). CDR3 nucleotide sequence: TGTGCCAGCAGCTTCGTACAGGGGGCGGGTAATCAGCCCCAGCATTTT. Its translation: CASSFVQGAGNQPQHF.

The gene calls are TRBV5-3 and TRBJ1-4; 9 nucleotides line up with TRBD1. TRBV5-3 is an ORF; its function is uncertain. V was pared by 2 bases and J by 0 bases, with 8 bases of the junction left unmatched. The CDR3 consists of 18 residues. The CDR3 region has the DNA TGTGCCAGAAGCTTTGGATCCCGGGACAGGGCAACTAATGAAAAACTGTTTTTT. Translated: CARSFGSRDRATNEKLFF.

The chain uses TRBV4-3 and TRBJ2-5, with a tentative D call TRBD1 (7 bases). V was clipped by 4 bases and J by 1 base, with 31 bases between them. The germline V gene encodes CDR1 LGHNA and CDR2 YSLEER. The length of the CDR3 is 21 residues. The CDR3 bases are TGCGCCAGCAGCCCCGATCCTCCGAGACAGGGTTTTGGGGGGCCCCAAGAGACCCAGTACTTC. It encodes CASSPDPPRQGFGGPQETQYF.

The chain is built from TRBV7-2 and TRBJ1-1; no reliable D call. Deletions cut 4 bases from V and 5 bases from J, with 17 bases between. The length of the CDR3 is 15 residues. Germline assignment: CDR1 SGHTA and CDR2 FQGNSA. The CDR3 loop is CASSSSIIAGTEAFF. The CDR3 region has the DNA TGTGCCAGCAGCTCTTCCATAATTGCGGGGACTGAAGCTTTCTTT.

The chain joins TRBV19 to TRBJ1-2, with D maybe TRBD1 (6 bases). V lost 0 bases, J lost 2 bases, and 10 bases lay in between. The CDR3 length is 15 residues. The germline gives CDR1 LNHDA, CDR2 SQIVND (reference sequence). CDR3 region: CASSIEPGQNYGYTF. The DNA of the CDR3 is TGTGCCAGTAGTATAGAGCCGGGACAAAACTATGGCTACACCTTC. The entire variable domain, with the rest obtained from reference TRBV19 and TRBJ1-2, is as follows: DGGITQSPKYLFRKEGQNVTLSCEQNLNHDAMYWYRQDPGQGLRLIYYSQIVNDFQKGDIAEGYSVSREKKESFPLTVTSAQKNPTAFYLCASSIEPGQNYGYTFGSGTRLTVV.

The rearrangement joins TRBV5-6 to TRBJ1-1; 8 nucleotides agree with TRBD1. J was trimmed by 5 bases and V by 1 base; bases with no gene match: 1. CDR1 SGHDT and CDR2 YYEEEE come from the germline V gene. CDR3 length: 13 residues. CDR3 nucleotide sequence: TGTGCCAGCAGCTTGCAGGGGGCAACTGAAGCTTTCTTT. Translating gives CASSLQGATEAFF. Complete variable domain (other parts from reference TRBV5-6 and TRBJ1-1): DAGVTQSPTHLIKTRGQQVTLRCSPKSGHDTVSWYQQALGQGPQFIFQYYEEEERQRGNFPDRFSGHQFPNYSSELNVNALLLGDSALYLCASSLQGATEAFFGQGTRLTVV.

The rearrangement links TRBV11-3 to TRBJ2-3, with 10 bases lining up with TRBD2. The CDR3 consists of 14 residues. CDR1 and CDR2 (germline): SGHNT, YENEEA. The V and J ends lost 9 bases and 6 bases, in that order; junction bases with no gene match: 9. The CDR3 loop reads CASASGRVVDTQYF. In DNA, the CDR3 is TGTGCCAGTGCTAGCGGGAGAGTGGTGGATACGCAGTATTTT.

This clone was detected only once. The V and J genes are TRBV6-4 and TRBJ2-1, with 7 bases aligning to TRBD1. V was clipped by 3 bases and J by 9 bases; unmatched bases: 5. Germline values: CDR1 MRHNA, CDR2 SNTAGT. The CDR3 has 13 residues. CDR3 amino acids: CASSEETGTEQFF. CDR3 bases: TGTGCCAGCAGTGAAGAGACAGGGACTGAGCAGTTCTTC.

The chain couples TRBV6-5 to TRBJ2-7; possibly TRBD2 for D (6 bases). This CDR3 is 13 amino acids long. CDR1 and CDR2 (germline): MNHEY, SVGAGI. V was pared by 0 bases and J by 6 bases, with 9 bases between. CDR3 loop: CASSYSRGGEQYV. CDR3 coding DNA: TGTGCCAGCAGTTACTCTAGGGGAGGCGAGCAGTACGTC.

This chain uses TRBV5-1 with TRBJ2-7; 8 nucleotides line up with TRBD2. Losses at the gene ends were 0 bases for V and 0 bases for J; bases not matched to a gene: 8. CDR1 is SGHRS and CDR2 is YFSETQ in the germline V gene. This CDR3 has 17 residues. CDR3 nucleotide sequence: TGCGCCAGCAGCTTGGCCGTTAGCGGGGCGTTCTCCTACGAGCAGTACTTC. Its protein product is CASSLAVSGAFSYEQYF.